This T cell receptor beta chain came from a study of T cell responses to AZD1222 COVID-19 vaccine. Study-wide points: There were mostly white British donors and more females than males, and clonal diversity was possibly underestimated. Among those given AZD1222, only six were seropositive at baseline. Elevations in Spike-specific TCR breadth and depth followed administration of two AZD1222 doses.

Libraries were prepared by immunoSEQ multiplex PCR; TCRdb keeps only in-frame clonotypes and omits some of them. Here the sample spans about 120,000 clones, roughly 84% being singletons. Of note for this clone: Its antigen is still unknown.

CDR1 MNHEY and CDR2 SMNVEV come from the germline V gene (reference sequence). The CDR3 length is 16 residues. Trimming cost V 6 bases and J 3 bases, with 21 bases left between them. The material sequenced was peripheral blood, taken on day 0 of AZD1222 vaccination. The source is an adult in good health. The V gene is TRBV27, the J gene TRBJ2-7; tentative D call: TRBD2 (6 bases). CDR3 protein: CASSPLGQRVDYEQYF. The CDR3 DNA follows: TGTGCCAGCAGCCCCCTGGGTCAGCGGGTAGACTACGAGCAGTACTTC.